This T cell receptor beta chain was recorded in a study of T cell responses to AZD1222 COVID-19 vaccine. General observations from the study: Targeting of unmutated variant regions was reportedly seen in nearly half of spike-specific TCRs. In all cases, repertoires were sampled only after the peak T cell response.

V dropped 5 bases and J dropped 5; count of bases not matched to a gene: 8. Germline-derived CDR1 and CDR2 are SGHTA and FQGNSA. The length of the CDR3 is 15 residues. Clones were sequenced by immunoSEQ multiplex PCR, and TCRdb holds only the in-frame ones, with some missing. The table lists just over 150,000 clones, around nine tenths of them singletons. As to this clone: Its antigen remains unknown.

The chain links TRBV7-2 to TRBJ2-2; 7 nucleotides match TRBD1. The receptor was derived from an adult in good health. The sequencing here drew on peripheral blood, taken on day 0 of AZD1222 vaccination. The chain's CDR3 is CASSHRQGRTGELFF. CDR3 nucleotide sequence: TGTGCCAGCAGCCACCGACAGGGAAGGACCGGGGAGCTGTTTTTT. Based on the CDR3 plus reference TRBV7-2 and TRBJ2-2, the full variable domain is GAGVSQSPSNKVTEKGKDVELRCDPISGHTALYWYRQSLGQGLEFLIYFQGNSAPDKSGLPSDRFSAERTGGSVSTLTIQRTQQEDSAVYLCASSHRQGRTGELFFGEGSRLTVL.